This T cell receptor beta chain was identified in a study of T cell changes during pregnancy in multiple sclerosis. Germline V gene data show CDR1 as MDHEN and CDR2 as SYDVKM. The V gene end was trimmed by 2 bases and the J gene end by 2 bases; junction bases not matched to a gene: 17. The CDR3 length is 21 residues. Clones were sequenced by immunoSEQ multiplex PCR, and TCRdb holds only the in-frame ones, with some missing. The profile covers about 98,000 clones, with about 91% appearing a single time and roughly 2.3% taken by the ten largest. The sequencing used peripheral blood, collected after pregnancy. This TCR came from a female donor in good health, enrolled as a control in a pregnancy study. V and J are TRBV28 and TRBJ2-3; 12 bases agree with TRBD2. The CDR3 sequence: CASSLGLAGGVRATPTDTQYF. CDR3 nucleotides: TGTGCCAGCAGTTTAGGGCTAGCGGGAGGGGTGCGAGCAACCCCCACAGATACGCAGTATTTT.